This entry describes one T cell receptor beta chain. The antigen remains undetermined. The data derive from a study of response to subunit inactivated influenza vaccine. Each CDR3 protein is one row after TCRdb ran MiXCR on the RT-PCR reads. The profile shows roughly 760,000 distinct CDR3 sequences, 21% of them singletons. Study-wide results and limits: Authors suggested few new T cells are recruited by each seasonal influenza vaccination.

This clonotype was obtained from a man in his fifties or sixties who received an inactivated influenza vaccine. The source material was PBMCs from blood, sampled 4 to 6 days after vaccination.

CDR3 amino acids: CASRGRDTGELFF. CDR3 nucleotides: TGTGCCAGCAGGGGACGGGACACCGGGGAGCTGTTTTTT. The rearrangement joins TRBV6-6 to TRBJ2-2; D tentatively fits TRBD1 or TRBD2 (5 bases each). V was clipped by 6 bases and J by 3 bases, with 8 bases between them. The CDR3 is 13 residues long. Germline V gene sequence: CDR1 MNHNY, CDR2 SVGAGI (reference sequence).